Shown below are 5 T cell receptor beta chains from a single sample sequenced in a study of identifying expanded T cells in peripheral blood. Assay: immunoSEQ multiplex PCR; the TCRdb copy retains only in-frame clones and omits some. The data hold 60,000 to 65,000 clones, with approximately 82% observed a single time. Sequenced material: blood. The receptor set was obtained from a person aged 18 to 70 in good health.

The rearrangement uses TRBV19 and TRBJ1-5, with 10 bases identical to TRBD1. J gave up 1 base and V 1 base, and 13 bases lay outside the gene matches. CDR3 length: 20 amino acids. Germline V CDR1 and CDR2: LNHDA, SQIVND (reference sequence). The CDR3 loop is CASSIANRTGGVRSNQPQHF. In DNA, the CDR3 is TGTGCCAGTAGTATAGCGAACAGGACAGGGGGAGTAAGGAGCAATCAGCCCCAGCATTTT.

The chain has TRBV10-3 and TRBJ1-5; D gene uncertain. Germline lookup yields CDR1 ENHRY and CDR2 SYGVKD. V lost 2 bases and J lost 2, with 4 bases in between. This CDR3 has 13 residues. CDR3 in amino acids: CAISEGGNQPQHF. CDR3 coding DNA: TGTGCCATCAGTGAGGGTGGCAATCAGCCCCAGCATTTT.

CDR3 region: CASSYLAGEGYEQYF. In DNA, the CDR3 is TGTGCCAGCAGTTACTTAGCGGGAGAAGGGTACGAGCAGTACTTC. This rearrangement joins TRBV6-6 to TRBJ2-7, with TRBD2 matching 9 bases. The CDR3 has 15 amino acids. Germline V CDR1 and CDR2: MNHNY, SVGAGI (reference sequence). V shed 1 base, J shed 4 bases, and the junction held 5 bases outside the gene matches.

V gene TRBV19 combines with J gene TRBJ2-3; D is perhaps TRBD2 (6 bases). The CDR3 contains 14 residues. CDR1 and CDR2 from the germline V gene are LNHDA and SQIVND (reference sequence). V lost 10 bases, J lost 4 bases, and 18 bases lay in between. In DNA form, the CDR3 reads TGTGCCATAGGGACTCGAAAGTCTCCAGATACGCAGTATTTT. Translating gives CAIGTRKSPDTQYF.

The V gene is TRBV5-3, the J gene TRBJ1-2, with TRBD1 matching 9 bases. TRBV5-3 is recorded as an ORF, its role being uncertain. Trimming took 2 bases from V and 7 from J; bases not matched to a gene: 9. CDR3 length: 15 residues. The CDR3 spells CARSLDRDRVSGYTF. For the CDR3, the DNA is TGTGCCAGAAGCTTAGACCGGGACAGGGTTTCTGGCTACACCTTC.